This T cell receptor (beta chain) stems from a study of cytomegalovirus exposure and HLA in healthy donors (dated by TCRdb to about 2017). Regarding the research as a whole: An earlier analysis of approximately 640 of the donors reported approximately 290 Gb of sequence data and approximately 110 million unique TCR beta sequences from approximately 180 million T cells. An early release that covered about 600 HLA-typed donors contained around 300 gigabases of sequencing data and 80 million or so unique TCR sequences. Of the roughly 410 genotyped donors, 65% to 90% were placed in the genetic ancestry cluster associated with self-reported Caucasian donors. The aim of the study was to test whether cataloging public T cell receptors could identify signatures of past pathogen exposure. The T cell repertoires of 550 to 850 subjects were profiled by immunosequencing and related to cytomegalovirus serostatus. In addition to the first cohort of hundreds of subjects, a separate validation cohort of 120 different subjects was used. To predict cytomegalovirus infection status, the study combined high-throughput TCR immunosequencing, statistical association of individual TCRs with disease status, and machine learning. A later analysis re-examined previously published TCR beta repertoires from about 670 donors and added high-resolution HLA genotyping to investigate patterns of TCR occurrence. Rather than drawing on any new phenotypic data, the later analysis identified candidate immune exposures from TCR beta sequences and the way those sequences occurred across donors. An earlier analysis of 587 of the donors applied high-throughput TCR beta sequencing to assess whether each TCR beta V gene segment acted as functional or pseudogenic. Donor age, sex, ethnicity and CMV serostatus were compiled together with the repertoire data. In a later genetic analysis, genome-wide SNP genotypes for about three fifths of the roughly 670 donors were used, and that subset was treated as a discovery cohort. All discovery cohort repertoires had been generated using a single sequencing platform. HLA typing included class I and class II loci at four-digit resolution. Typing coverage varied by locus: roughly 620-630 donors for A, B, C, DRB1 and DQB1; roughly 510 for DQA1; about 600 for DPA1; approximately 490 for DPB1. Several DR-DQ haplotypes were handled as single units for association and clustering because linkage in the cohort was strong. On average, around 240,000 unique TCR beta nucleotide sequences were sequenced per donor among 350 to 400 genotyped donors of the cohort, with about 19% of those sequences being non-productive.

General findings and caveats noted by the study authors: Most TCR sequences were seen in very few donors, while some public TCRs were found in many individuals. In vitro tests confirmed that a few of the cytomegalovirus-associated TCR beta chains recognize cytomegalovirus antigens. The study gave a list of 150 to 200 TCR beta chains associated with cytomegalovirus. Most CMV-associated TCR beta chains appeared to be HLA-restricted in a later analysis, and the HLA associations seemed to be driven largely by CMV exposure. This cohort had only TCR beta chains sequenced, and the lack of alpha or paired-chain data limited which features could be detected. The sequencing pipeline was judged likely to have produced a cluster of highly shared sequence variants as a technical artifact. Immune exposure information for the cohort was limited to CMV serostatus. The authors suggested that the approach could potentially be generalized to other disease states and immunological phenotypes. Strong co-occurrence of HLA alleles, especially DR and DQ, made assigning TCR associations to individual alleles difficult. V-gene and J-gene trimming of TCR beta chains was associated with a missense DCLRE1C variant in a later genetic analysis, and the association was replicated in an independent cohort. Broadly in line with IMGT annotations, most TCR beta V segments showed up in productive rearrangements about 87% or about 30% of the time in an earlier analysis of around 550 of the donors. Some IMGT-functional V segments, including TRBV6-2 and TRBV6-3, could not be distinguished by the 87-base-pair reads and were therefore excluded. Because HLA typing was missing for some donors at each locus, association tests included only the typed subset. Presence/absence analyses assumed roughly uniform sequencing depth across donors, an assumption that may not hold. In a later analysis, HLA-associated TCR beta chains showed more clonal expansion and lower generation probabilities than non-associated chains that were equally common. The classifier was reported to diagnose cytomegalovirus status with high specificity and sensitivity in both the original cohort and the validation cohort. A further reported finding was that TCR beta sequences accurately predicted the HLA-A and HLA-B alleles for most subjects in the first cohort. Because counts were too low, roughly 18 rarely observed V segments, including chromosome 9 orphons, were left out of the earlier analysis of 587 of the donors. Correlated functional status among segregating V segments might reflect linkage disequilibrium, but an unknown experimental factor could not be ruled out. In a later analysis, several top co-occurrence clusters were reported to appear linked to parvovirus B19, influenza, CMV and Epstein-Barr virus. In a later analysis, TCR association rates were found to vary across HLA loci, with the most associated TCRs seen for DRB1 alleles and the fewest for HLA-C alleles. A later analysis associated 15,000 or so TCR beta sequences with specific HLA alleles at a false discovery rate of 0.05. In a later genetic analysis, fewer N-insertions in productive TCRs were reported among donors in an Asian-associated ancestry cluster than the approximately 670-donor mean.

Library preparation employed the immunoSEQ multiplex PCR assay. A mixture of 60 forward primers for TCR Vbeta segments and 13 reverse primers for TCR Jbeta segments was used in the multiplex PCR. A multiplex PCR assay on genomic DNA amplified the CDR3 region of rearranged TCR beta genes. The amplified TCR beta libraries were sequenced on the Illumina HiSeq System as 87-base-pair reads. The authors processed their data as follows. A later analysis tallied 80 million to 95 million unique TCR beta chains across the 666 repertoires, and about 12 million of those chains were shared by two or more donors. Raw reads were error-corrected and collapsed into unique sequences by a nearest-neighbor algorithm in which closely related sequences were merged to remove PCR and sequencing errors. Alignment of CDR3 sequences to IMGT reference sequences was used to assign V, D and J gene segments. Each retained sequence needed at least a six-nucleotide match to both a V gene segment and a J gene segment. A rearrangement counted as productive if the CDR3 had no stop codons and remained in frame with V and J, and every other rearrangement counted as non-productive. CDR3 was defined according to IMGT convention as the region running from the second conserved V-encoded cysteine to the conserved J-encoded phenylalanine. The earlier analysis of about 530 of the donors excluded any sequence lacking an unambiguous match to a single V gene segment. An earlier analysis of some 500 of the donors classified V segments as functional when productive rearrangements were above 56.7% and as segregating when the standard deviation between donors was above 5%. A statistical classification framework was built to diagnose cytomegalovirus status from the catalog of TCR beta chain sequences. A later analysis assigned V and J genes by comparing TCR nucleotide sequences with IMGT/GENE-DB human TR gene sequences. The TCRdist pipeline was used in a later analysis to assign CDR3 sequences and most-parsimonious VDJ recombination scenarios. In a later analysis, each TCR beta chain was defined by its CDR3 amino acid sequence together with its V-gene family, and reads lacking a unique V-gene family were excluded. To address suspected cross-contamination and a sequencing artifact, a later analysis removed 550 to 750 highly shared, low-generation-probability nucleotide sequences. In a later analysis, a clonal expansion index for each public chain was calculated from normalized within-repertoire ranks of inferred template counts. In a later analysis, generation probabilities were computed using a VDJ recombination model fitted to out-of-frame rearrangements, and the results were checked against IGoR. Hypergeometric tests were used in a later analysis to score TCR-TCR, TCR-HLA and TCR-CMV co-occurrence, with a repertoire-size bias correction applied to the TCR pairs. In a later analysis, false discovery rates were estimated by permuting HLA or CMV assignments 20 times. A later analysis grouped co-occurring TCRs with DBSCAN, adding TCRdist sequence similarity when clustering within HLA-allele-positive subsets. Repertoires with fewer than 30,000 or more than 120,000 public chains, plus five repertoires with anomalous nucleotide sharing, were excluded from co-occurrence clustering. In its TCRdb copy, this immuneACCESS table keeps in-frame sequences only and misses some clones. Where compared with another copy, unresolved V genes explain less than half of these, and the others have no known cause. That table supplies the V and J calls and clone size; D and trimming were determined from the DNA. The sample includes approximately 150,000 clones, with over 60% observed a single time. The ten largest account for 1.5% to 2% of the sample.

The CDR3 runs 13 residues from the cysteine to the phenylalanine. Only the CDR3 region is kept as DNA, spanning 39 bases read in frame from base 1. CDR1 and CDR2, looked up from the germline V gene (reference sequence), are SEHNR and FQNEAQ. V loses 1 base, J loses 7 bases, and the germline ends lie 10 bases apart. About this clone: Its binding antigen is unknown. No much larger clonotype is one base removed from it; base qualities were not supplied.

The cohort consisted of 650 to 700 healthy bone marrow donors. Cohort members were all nominally healthy when sampled, although unrecorded immune exposures were likely present. The donor was CMV seronegative and belonged to the group of 352 seronegative cohort members. Every donor gave a peripheral blood sample, and the peripheral blood mononuclear cells from that sample were used for TCR beta sequencing. Genomic DNA extraction from the blood cell samples was performed with the Qiagen DNeasy Blood Extraction Kit. The chain joins TRBV7-9 to TRBJ1-2, with the D gene too uncertain to name. The TCR originated in a woman aged 25 to 39 in good health and CMV-seronegative. Sequencing input: PBMCs. The DNA sequence follows: TGTGCCAGCAGCTTAGTAACAGTCTCTGGCTACACCTTC. Its protein product is CASSLVTVSGYTF.